Each of the 4 T cell receptor beta chains below was sequenced from the same sample in a study of T-cell memory formation after mild COVID-19. In TCRdb, the 5' RACE reads were re-called with MiXCR into one record per CDR3 protein. Of about 290,000 distinct CDR3 sequences in the sample, roughly 15% are singletons; the top ten hold 22%. Sequenced input: PBMCs or a T cell subset sorted from them (not recorded which). These receptors were obtained from a young man who had mild COVID-19 (a few samples of this study predate the infection). Cell type and time point are not known.

This clonotype has more than one count but fewer than ten. The chain links TRBV7-9 to TRBJ1-4; TRBD1 matches at 9 bases. Germline V gives CDR1 SEHNR, CDR2 FQNEAQ (reference sequence). This CDR3 is built from 15 residues. Trimming took 2 bases from V and 8 from J; bases not matched to a gene: 6. CDR3 coding DNA: TGTGCCAGCAGCTTATGGACAGGGGAGTTGGAAAAACTGTTTTTT. The encoded protein is CASSLWTGELEKLFF.

This clonotype was seen repeatedly, ten times or more. The rearrangement joins TRBV18 to TRBJ2-7; perhaps TRBD2 as D (5 bases). V dropped 3 bases and J dropped 0 bases, with 6 bases sitting between them. CDR1 and CDR2 (germline): KGHSH, LQKENI. The CDR3 runs to 13 residues. The CDR3 reads CASSPGDSYEQYF. CDR3 coding DNA: TGTGCCAGCTCACCCGGGGACTCCTACGAGCAGTACTTC.

This chain links TRBV19 with TRBJ2-1, with D tentatively TRBD1 (8 bases). Trimming cost V 5 bases and J 2 bases, with 16 bases left between them. This CDR3 spans 16 amino acids. The V gene's germline CDR1 is LNHDA and CDR2 SQIVND (reference sequence). The CDR3 DNA follows: TGTGCCAGTAGTGGGGAGGGACAGGTCACCTACAATGAGCAGTTCTTC. Protein: CASSGEGQVTYNEQFF.

The chain employs TRBV7-9 and TRBJ2-1; 7 bases match TRBD2. CDR3 length equals 17 residues. The germline V gene has CDR1 SEHNR and CDR2 FQNEAQ (reference sequence). The trim removed 1 base at V and 3 bases at J, leaving 9 bases unmatched. CDR3 amino acids: CASSLVRVREGYNEQFF. The CDR3 DNA reads as TGTGCCAGCAGCTTAGTACGGGTCAGGGAGGGCTACAATGAGCAGTTCTTC.